This TCR beta chain was captured in a study of CD8 T cells in Susac syndrome. After extraction with the RNeasy kit, 0.5 to 1 ug of the RNA was reverse transcribed using random hexamers. immunoSEQ multiplex PCR amplified TCR beta CDR3 across 54 Vbeta, 13 Jbeta. Each CDR3 protein gets one entry after TCRdb re-called the immunoSEQ multiplex PCR reads with MiXCR. The repertoire consists of about 300,000 distinct CDR3 sequences, with over 75% occurring once and the leading ten covering around 0.2%. This clonotype was observed a few times. The trim removed 2 bases at V and 1 base at J, leaving 1 base unmatched. CDR3 length equals 15 residues. CDR1 and CDR2 (germline): MNHEY, SMNVEV (reference sequence).

The source of this sequence is a human donor with multiple sclerosis. The sample comprised CD8+ T cells from PBMCs. This chain uses TRBV27 with TRBJ2-1; TRBD2 aligns across 8 bases. DNA of the CDR3: TGTGCCAGCAGTTTAGTAGCGGGGTCCTACAATGAGCAGTTCTTC. This sequence encodes CASSLVAGSYNEQFF.